Presented here are 20 T cell receptor beta chains from one specimen sequenced in a study of beta chain features in type 1 diabetes. Since all of the isolated RNA was reverse transcribed, expressed TCRB transcripts were what got sequenced. Profiled with immunoSEQ multiplex PCR; TCRdb holds only in-frame clones, not every one. The sample shows more than 60,000 clones, 59% of them seen only once. Sequencing input: Tregs from blood. The origin of the receptors is a woman aged 18 to 35 in good health.

The chain recombines TRBV20-1 with TRBJ2-5; D is undetermined. Germline loops: CDR1 DFQATT, CDR2 SNEGSKA (reference sequence). This CDR3 is 10 amino acids long. V was pared by 5 bases and J by 3 bases, with 4 bases between. In nucleotides, the CDR3 is TGCAGTGCTCTTAAAGAGACCCAGTACTTC. Its translation: CSALKETQYF.

V is TRBV18 and J is TRBJ2-6, with a possible D match to TRBD2 (6 bases). Trimming removed 4 bases at V and 2 bases at J, with 21 bases between. Germline CDR1 and CDR2: KGHSH and LQKENI. This CDR3 has 19 residues. The CDR3 DNA sequence: TGTGCCAGCTCACGAAACCGGGACTTTGAATTACCTGGGGCCAACGTCCTGACTTTC. Its translation is CASSRNRDFELPGANVLTF.

This clone was seen repeatedly, ten times or more. The rearrangement links TRBV5-1 to TRBJ2-1, with 7 positions matching TRBD1. The V gene's germline CDR1 is SGHRS and CDR2 YFSETQ. The trim removed 4 bases at V and 6 bases at J, leaving 7 bases unmatched. The CDR3 spans 14 residues. The CDR3 sequence is CASSQQGLGNEQFF. CDR3 DNA sequence: TGCGCCAGCAGCCAACAGGGGCTAGGCAATGAGCAGTTCTTC.

The chain links TRBV30 to TRBJ2-3; 9 nucleotides agree with TRBD1. Germline V CDR1 and CDR2: GTSNPN, SVGIG (reference sequence). V was pared by 0 bases and J by 15 bases, with 7 bases of the junction left unmatched. There are 12 residues in the CDR3. The DNA for the CDR3 is TGTGCCTGGAGTGTACTAGGGACAGGGTCATATTTT. This encodes CAWSVLGTGSYF. Supplemented by reference TRBV30 and TRBJ2-3, the full variable domain reads SQTIHQWPATLVQPVGSPLSLECTVEGTSNPNLYWYRQAAGRGLQLLFYSVGIGQISSEVPQNLSASRPQDRQFILSSKKLLLSDSGFYLCAWSVLGTGSYFGPGTRLTVL.

This clone was found once. This chain joins TRBV2 and TRBJ2-5; possible D gene TRBD1, 6 bases. Judging by the DNA end, TRBJ2-7 fits better; the J call may be wrong. The CDR3 has 14 residues. Germline CDR1 SNHLY, CDR2 FYNNEI. The DNA for the CDR3 is TGTGCCAGCACCGTGGACAGCGCAGCCTACGAGCAGTACTTC. It codes for CASTVDSAAYEQYF.

In its sample, this clone was seen a few times. This chain joins TRBV5-1 and TRBJ2-3; TRBD2 matches 14 bases. V lost 2 bases and J lost 6; bases outside the gene matches: 8. Germline V lookup: CDR1 SGHRS, CDR2 YFSETQ. The CDR3 contains 17 residues. The CDR3 is CASSFWTSGGPGDTQYF. Written as DNA, the CDR3 is TGCGCCAGCAGCTTCTGGACTAGCGGGGGGCCCGGGGATACGCAGTATTTT.

The sample holds one count of this clone. This chain links TRBV30 with TRBJ2-3; 9 bases line up with TRBD2. V dropped 0 bases and J dropped 4; count of bases not matched to a gene: 5. Germline V CDR1 and CDR2: GTSNPN, SVGIG (reference sequence). The CDR3 loop spans 15 amino acids. For the CDR3, the DNA is TGTGCCTGGAGTGTCGGCGGGGGGGCCCCAGATACGCAGTATTTT. Its translation is CAWSVGGGAPDTQYF.

This clone has more than one count but fewer than ten. V gene TRBV29-1 combines with J gene TRBJ1-2; D perhaps matches TRBD1 (6 bases). The length of the CDR3 is 13 residues. The germline CDR1 and CDR2 sequences are SQVTM and ANQGSEA. Trimming pared 7 bases from V and 5 bases from J, leaving 17 bases between. For the CDR3, the DNA is TGCAGCGGAGCTTCTGGACAGTCTTATGGCTACACCTTC. Protein sequence: CSGASGQSYGYTF.

The chain combines TRBV7-8 with TRBJ2-6, with D perhaps matching TRBD1 (5 bases). This CDR3 has 19 amino acids. Germline V gene lookup returns CDR1 SGHVS and CDR2 FQNEAQ. Trimming pared 1 base from V and 2 bases from J, leaving 18 bases between. CDR3 sequence reads: CASSLDSGRVRTGANVLTF. CDR3 nucleotides: TGTGCCAGCAGCTTAGATTCGGGCAGGGTGAGAACTGGGGCCAACGTCCTGACTTTC.

The J gene is TRBJ1-1, the V gene TRBV11-3; weak D call: TRBD1 (5 bases). The ends were cut back, 5 bases at V and 0 bases at J, with 7 bases in the middle. The CDR3 runs 13 residues. Germline V gene data show CDR1 as SGHNT and CDR2 as YENEEA. This chain's CDR3 is CASSRRVNTEAFF. The DNA of the CDR3 is TGTGCCAGCAGCCGCAGGGTGAACACTGAAGCTTTCTTT.

V gene TRBV19 combines with J gene TRBJ1-2; 9 bases are a match to TRBD1. Trimming took 10 bases from V and 0 from J; bases not matched to a gene: 9. The V gene's germline CDR1 is LNHDA and CDR2 SQIVND (reference sequence). CDR3 size: 15 residues. The DNA of the CDR3 is TGTGCCACCGGGGACAGGGCGAGAGCTAACTATGGCTACACCTTC. Translating it yields CATGDRARANYGYTF.

The CDR3 here is CASSDAAIEQYF. The CDR3 nucleotides read TGTGCCAGCAGTGACGCGGCAATCGAGCAGTACTTC. The gene calls are TRBV2 and TRBJ2-7; D is unclear. Trimming removed 3 bases at V and 6 bases at J, with 9 bases between. Per germline, CDR1 SNHLY and CDR2 FYNNEI. CDR3 length equals 12 residues.

This clone was seen only a few times. The V gene is TRBV6-6, the J gene TRBJ1-2; D unresolved. Germline V CDR1 and CDR2: MNHNY, SVGAGI (reference sequence). Trimming pared 4 bases from V and 4 bases from J, leaving 10 bases between. This CDR3 region has 13 residues. The CDR3: CASSLQSFYGYTF. CDR3 DNA: TGTGCCAGCAGTTTACAGAGCTTCTATGGCTACACCTTC.

J is TRBJ1-3 and V is TRBV2; D uncertain. Germline CDR1 and CDR2: SNHLY and FYNNEI. The CDR3 has 14 amino acids. V dropped 4 bases and J dropped 0 bases, with 7 bases sitting between them. The CDR3 loop is CASSAVASGNTIYF. The CDR3 DNA reads as TGTGCCAGCAGTGCGGTAGCCTCTGGAAACACCATATATTTT.

V and J are TRBV6-1 and TRBJ1-1, with 7 nucleotides matching TRBD1. Germline V gene data show CDR1 as MNHNS and CDR2 as SASEGT. The V gene end was trimmed by 4 bases and the J gene end by 3 bases; junction bases not matched to a gene: 2. The CDR3 runs 13 residues. CDR3 residues: CASSGQGYTEAFF. Written as DNA, the CDR3 is TGTGCCAGCAGTGGACAGGGTTACACTGAAGCTTTCTTT.

The V and J genes are TRBV6-6 and TRBJ2-7, with 12 bases that match TRBD2. Germline V gives CDR1 MNHNY, CDR2 SVGAGI (reference sequence). V lost 8 bases and J lost 2; bases outside the gene matches: 4. The CDR3 has 14 residues. CDR3 in DNA: TGTGCCAGCTCTGCTAGCGGGAGGGCCTACGAGCAGTACTTC. Amino acid sequence: CASSASGRAYEQYF.

The chain couples TRBV10-3 to TRBJ2-5; D is unclear. V gave up 4 bases and J gave up 5 bases, with 11 bases separating them. The CDR3 has 13 amino acids. Germline lookup yields CDR1 ENHRY and CDR2 SYGVKD. In nucleotides, the CDR3 is TGTGCCATCAGTGTTAGTATCCGGGAGACCCAGTACTTC. Its protein product is CAISVSIRETQYF.

The gene calls are TRBV18 and TRBJ1-2, with 9 nucleotides matching TRBD1. The V gene's germline CDR1 is KGHSH and CDR2 LQKENI. The V and J ends lost 3 bases and 0 bases, in that order; junction bases with no gene match: 2. This CDR3 is built from 15 residues. The CDR3 DNA sequence: TGTGCCAGCTCACCGGGACAGGGCTCTAACTATGGCTACACCTTC. This encodes CASSPGQGSNYGYTF.

The chain uses TRBV7-2 and TRBJ1-1, with a weak D call TRBD1 (5 bases). Germline V gene data show CDR1 as SGHTA and CDR2 as FQGNSA. The CDR3 extends over 14 amino acids. Trimming left V 7 bases short and J 0 bases short, with 12 bases between. DNA for the CDR3: TGTGCCAGCACCTCGACAGTCATGAACACTGAAGCTTTCTTT. Protein product: CASTSTVMNTEAFF.

This chain's CDR3 is CSAPGNTEAFF. The CDR3 DNA follows: TGCAGTGCTCCGGGGAACACTGAAGCTTTCTTT. This sequence joins TRBV20-1 and TRBJ1-1; D gene ambiguous. Germline CDR1 reads DFQATT; CDR2 reads SNEGSKA (reference sequence). The V end was cut by 5 bases, the J end by 1 base, with 5 bases between. The CDR3 contains 11 residues.